This T cell receptor beta chain was sequenced for a study of T cell repertoires in cytomegalovirus infection. The germline V gene encodes CDR1 MNHEY and CDR2 SVGAGI. This CDR3 region has 10 residues. V gave up 8 bases and J gave up 6 bases, with 7 bases separating them. TCRdb re-analysed the reads in MiXCR, keeping a single row per CDR3 protein. In the table there are 90,000 to 120,000 distinct CDR3 sequences, roughly a quarter of which are singletons. Sample: CD8+ T cells from PBMCs. This TCR was sampled from a human donor in good health (CMV status not recorded). Some clones in this sample may be carry-over from other donors' samples. This chain joins TRBV6-5 and TRBJ1-1, with D unclear. As DNA, the CDR3 is TGTGCCAGCGGCAGGCCTGAAGCTTTCTTT. As protein: CASGRPEAFF.